The sequence of this TCR beta chain was determined in a study of cytomegalovirus exposure and HLA in healthy donors. The study's findings and limits: Later genetic work tied a missense DCLRE1C variant to beta-chain V and J trimming. Published work reported that the classifier diagnosed cytomegalovirus status with high specificity and sensitivity. Per a later analysis, HLA-associated TCR beta chains showed more clonal expansion than other, equally common TCR beta chains. Presence/absence analyses took donor sequencing depth as roughly uniform.

The CDR3 loop spans 14 amino acids. Germline loops: CDR1 MNHNS, CDR2 SASEGT. V lost 2 bases and J lost 2, with 8 bases in between. This clone was found a few times. As yet, its antigen is unknown. Primers: 60 Vbeta forward and 13 Jbeta reverse. Here immunoSEQ multiplex PCR was the method, and the copy in TCRdb shows in-frame clones only, minus some. The profile shows about 77,000 clones, around 78% of them singletons. The sequence derives from a man between 35 and 55 years old in good health and CMV-seronegative. J is TRBJ2-3 and V is TRBV6-1; D remains unclear. The sequencing input was PBMCs. This CDR3 is CASSELRHTDTQYF. The CDR3 DNA is TGTGCCAGCAGTGAACTCCGACACACAGATACGCAGTATTTT.